This T cell receptor (beta chain) was identified during a study of blood T cells in healthy people across ages. Study information: Researchers report that template switching captured about one barcoded beta molecule per two T cells.

Primed by a sample-barcoded 5' primer and a J-beta primer mix, a second PCR proceeded for about 6 to 11 cycles. TCRdb reprocessed the 5' RACE reads with MiXCR, giving one entry per CDR3 protein. This table has hundreds of thousands of distinct CDR3 sequences, 32% appearing once. This clonotype appeared many times. The CDR3 runs to 14 residues. CDR1 is LGHDT and CDR2 is YNNKEL in the germline V gene (reference sequence). The V and J ends lost 3 bases and 0 bases, in that order; junction bases with no gene match: 2. The TCR was taken from a woman of 80 years or more in good health. The rearrangement links TRBV3-1 to TRBJ2-7; 7 bases fit TRBD2. The sample comprised blood. The CDR3 here is CASSQGGTSYEQYF. The CDR3 DNA is TGTGCCAGCAGCCAGGGGGGGACCTCCTACGAGCAGTACTTC.